This note documents a single T cell receptor (beta chain) sequence. Additional DNA sequences in this sample encode the identical CDR3. In the original workflow: Reference gene primer amplification in the assay estimated nucleated cell counts. Method: immunoSEQ multiplex PCR; TCRdb's copy keeps in-frame clones and lacks some. D and trimming were read from the DNA, whereas the V and J calls and clone size are those reported in that table. Here the sample spans under 130,000 clones, more than 80% being singletons. This entry is derived from a study of blood T cell repertoires in COVID-19. In the study overall: Some COVID-19 samples were acute and others convalescent; all came from the United States, Italy and Spain. From T cells, B-cell-depleted T cells, or PBMCs came the material, which was cDNA or gDNA.

CDR1 is SGDLS and CDR2 is YYNGEE in the germline V gene. This CDR3 is built from 17 residues. Trimming removed 4 bases from V and 0 bases from J; junction bases left unmatched: 3. The V and J genes are TRBV9 and TRBJ2-2, with 13 bases lining up with TRBD2. The origin of this receptor is a human donor in a cohort sampled during active COVID-19. Sequenced material: peripheral blood. This CDR3 is CASSRTSGGTNTGELFF. The CDR3 region has the DNA TGTGCCAGCAGCCGGACTAGCGGGGGAACGAACACCGGGGAGCTGTTTTTT.